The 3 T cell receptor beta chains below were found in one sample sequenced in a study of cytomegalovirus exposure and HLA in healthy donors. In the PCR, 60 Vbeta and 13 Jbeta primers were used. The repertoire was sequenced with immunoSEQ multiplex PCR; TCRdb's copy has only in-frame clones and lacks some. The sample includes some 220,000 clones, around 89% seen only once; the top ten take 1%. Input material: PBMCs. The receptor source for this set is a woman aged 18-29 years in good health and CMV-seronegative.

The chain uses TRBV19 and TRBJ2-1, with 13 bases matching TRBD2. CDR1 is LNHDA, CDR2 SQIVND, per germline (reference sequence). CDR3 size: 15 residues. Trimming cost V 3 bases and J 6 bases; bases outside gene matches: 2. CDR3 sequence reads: CASSMGLAGSNEQFF. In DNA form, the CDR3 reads TGTGCCAGTAGTATGGGACTAGCGGGGAGCAATGAGCAGTTCTTC.

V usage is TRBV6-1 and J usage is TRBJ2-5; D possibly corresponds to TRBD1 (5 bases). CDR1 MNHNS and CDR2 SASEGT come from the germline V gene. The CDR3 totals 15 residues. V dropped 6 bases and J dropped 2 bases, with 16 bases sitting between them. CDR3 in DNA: TGTGCCAGCAGCGACTGGAGCAAGGGGCAAGAGACCCAGTACTTC. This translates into CASSDWSKGQETQYF.

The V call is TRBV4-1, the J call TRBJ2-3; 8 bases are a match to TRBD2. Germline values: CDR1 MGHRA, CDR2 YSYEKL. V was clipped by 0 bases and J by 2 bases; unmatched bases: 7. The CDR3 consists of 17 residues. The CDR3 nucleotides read TGCGCCAGCAGCCAAGATCGAAGCGGGAGCTACACAGATACGCAGTATTTT. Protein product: CASSQDRSGSYTDTQYF.